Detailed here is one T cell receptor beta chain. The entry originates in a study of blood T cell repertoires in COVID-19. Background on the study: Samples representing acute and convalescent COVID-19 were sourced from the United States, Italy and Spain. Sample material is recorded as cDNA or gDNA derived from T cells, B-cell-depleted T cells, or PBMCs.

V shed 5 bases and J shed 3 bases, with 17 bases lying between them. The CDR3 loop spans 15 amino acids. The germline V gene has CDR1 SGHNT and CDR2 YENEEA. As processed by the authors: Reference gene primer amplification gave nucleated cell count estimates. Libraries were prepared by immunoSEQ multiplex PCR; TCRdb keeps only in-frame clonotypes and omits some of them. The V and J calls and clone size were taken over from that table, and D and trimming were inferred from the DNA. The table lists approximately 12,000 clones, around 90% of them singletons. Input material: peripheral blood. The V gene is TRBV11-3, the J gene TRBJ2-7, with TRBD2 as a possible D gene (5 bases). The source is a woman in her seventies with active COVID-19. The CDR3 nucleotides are TGTGCCAGCAGCCTAGCACCAAGGGAGAACTACGAGCAGTACTTC. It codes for CASSLAPRENYEQYF. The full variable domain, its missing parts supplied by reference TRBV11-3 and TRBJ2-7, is EAGVVQSPRYKIIEKKQPVAFWCNPISGHNTLYWYLQNLGQGPELLIRYENEEAVDDSQLPKDRFSAERLKGVDSTLKIQPAELGDSAVYLCASSLAPRENYEQYFGPGTRLTVT.